Shown below are 14 T cell receptor beta chains from a single sample sequenced in a study of a mutant IDH1 vaccine in newly diagnosed glioma. No antigen is known for these receptors. Profiling relied on immunoSEQ multiplex PCR, and the TCRdb table lists in-frame clones only, not all of them. The sample shows about 86,000 clones, 65% to 90% of them seen only once. The time point was: week 23, last vaccination. Vaccination used 300 ug of mutant IDH1 20-mer peptide per dose, with topical imiquimod. The sample was PBMCs, taken from a glioma patient whose treatment included an IDH1 peptide vaccine. These receptors came from a man aged 25-45 years with glioma. Some clones in this sample may be carry-over from other donors' samples.

This clone occurred once. This sequence joins TRBV7-9 and TRBJ1-1; D unclear. Per germline, CDR1 SEHNR and CDR2 FQNEAQ (reference sequence). The V gene lost 5 bases and the J gene lost 0 bases, with 19 bases spanning the gap. CDR3 size: 17 residues. The CDR3 nucleotides are TGTGCCAGCAGCCCGGTTGACGGGCATTGGATGAACACTGAAGCTTTCTTT. Its translation: CASSPVDGHWMNTEAFF.

The chain uses TRBV5-6 and TRBJ2-4; D gene ambiguous. The CDR3 is 14 amino acids. V was cut by 0 bases and J by 9 bases, with 13 bases left in between. CDR1 SGHDT and CDR2 YYEEEE come from the germline V gene. DNA of the CDR3: TGTGCCAGCAGCTTGGATCTCGGGTCGGGCATTCAGTACTTC. This translates into CASSLDLGSGIQYF.

Only one count was recorded for this clone. This chain uses TRBV4-1 with TRBJ2-7; TRBD2 is a possible D gene (5 bases). Germline CDR1 reads MGHRA; CDR2 reads YSYEKL. The CDR3 loop spans 14 amino acids. The ends were cut back, 4 bases at V and 3 bases at J, with 13 bases in the middle. CDR3: CASSPTPGNYEQYF. In DNA, the CDR3 is TGCGCCAGCAGCCCCACTCCGGGGAACTACGAGCAGTACTTC.

The chain recombines TRBV7-2 with TRBJ2-3, with 11 bases fitting TRBD2. The V and J ends lost 4 bases and 7 bases, in that order; junction bases with no gene match: 7. Germline V gene lookup returns CDR1 SGHTA and CDR2 FQGNSA. CDR3 size: 15 residues. DNA for the CDR3: TGTGCCAGCAGCTATCTTAGCGGGGGGGGTTATACGCAGTATTTT. Protein sequence: CASSYLSGGGYTQYF.

This chain connects TRBV7-8 to TRBJ2-3, with 9 bases that match TRBD1. This CDR3 is 14 amino acids long. Looked up from germline, CDR1 is SGHVS and CDR2 is FQNEAQ. The V and J ends lost 5 bases and 4 bases, in that order; junction bases with no gene match: 4. CDR3 protein: CASSGDRVADTQYF. Written as DNA, the CDR3 is TGTGCCAGCAGCGGGGACAGGGTGGCAGATACGCAGTATTTT.

The rearrangement links TRBV14 to TRBJ1-3, with TRBD1 identical over 10 bases. Trimming took 5 bases from V and 2 from J; bases not matched to a gene: 3. CDR3 length: 15 residues. Germline CDR1 reads SGHDN; CDR2 reads FVKESK. CDR3 DNA: TGTGCCAGCAGCTACGGACAGGGGGCTGGAAACACCATATATTTT. Translating it yields CASSYGQGAGNTIYF.

V is TRBV11-2 and J is TRBJ2-5; TRBD2 matches 8 bases. V lost 5 bases, J lost 5 bases, and 13 bases stayed unmatched. The CDR3 length is 16 residues. Looked up from germline, CDR1 is SGHAT and CDR2 is FQNNGV. The CDR3 spells CASSRGGAGGRETQYF. CDR3 nucleotide sequence: TGTGCCAGCAGCCGGGGTGGGGCGGGAGGTCGGGAGACCCAGTACTTC.

The rearrangement links TRBV19 to TRBJ2-3; maybe TRBD1 (6 bases). Germline CDR1 LNHDA, CDR2 SQIVND (reference sequence). Trimming removed 3 bases from V and 2 bases from J, with 18 bases in between. The CDR3 is 17 residues long. In DNA form, the CDR3 reads TGTGCCAGTAGTATTAGCCGACAGGACACAAACACAGATACGCAGTATTTT. It codes for CASSISRQDTNTDTQYF. Full variable domain (missing parts from reference TRBV19 and TRBJ2-3): DGGITQSPKYLFRKEGQNVTLSCEQNLNHDAMYWYRQDPGQGLRLIYYSQIVNDFQKGDIAEGYSVSREKKESFPLTVTSAQKNPTAFYLCASSISRQDTNTDTQYFGPGTRLTVL.

The chain combines TRBV19 with TRBJ1-4; D is undetermined. The V end lost 4 bases, the J end lost 8 bases, and 8 bases lay between the germline ends. The CDR3 loop spans 12 amino acids. Germline V gives CDR1 LNHDA, CDR2 SQIVND (reference sequence). In DNA form, the CDR3 reads TGTGCCAGTAGTAGGAGGTACGAAAAACTGTTTTTT. This codes for CASSRRYEKLFF.

The chain joins TRBV4-3 to TRBJ2-2; TRBD1 aligns across 8 bases. The CDR3 is 16 amino acids. Germline V gene lookup returns CDR1 LGHNA and CDR2 YSLEER. V lost 1 base to trimming and J lost 1 base; unmatched junction nucleotides: 2. CDR3 loop: CASSQAGQGNTGELFF. The CDR3 nucleotides read TGCGCCAGCAGCCAAGCCGGACAGGGGAACACCGGGGAGCTGTTTTTT.

The CDR3 region has the DNA TGTGCCAGCAGCTTAAGAAGCGGGTACCCCCAAGAGACCCAGTACTTC. Its protein product is CASSLRSGYPQETQYF. This chain links TRBV11-3 with TRBJ2-5, with TRBD2 as a possible D gene (6 bases). In germline, CDR1 is SGHNT, CDR2 YENEEA. The CDR3 is 16 residues long. The V end was cut by 2 bases, the J end by 1 base, with 14 bases between.

This chain links TRBV28 with TRBJ1-1, with 7 nucleotides matching TRBD1. CDR1 is MDHEN and CDR2 is SYDVKM in the germline V gene. CDR3 size: 15 residues. V lost 5 bases, J lost 6 bases, and 12 bases stayed unmatched. CDR3 region: CASSLVTGLDAEAFF. As DNA, the CDR3 is TGTGCCAGCAGTCTTGTGACAGGGCTCGACGCTGAAGCTTTCTTT.

This clone showed up just once. The chain recombines TRBV18 with TRBJ2-3, with 8 positions matching TRBD2. This CDR3 is built from 16 residues. Losses at the gene ends were 6 bases for V and 3 bases for J; bases not matched to a gene: 11. Germline V CDR1 and CDR2: KGHSH, LQKENI. Here the CDR3 reads CASSTLRASGTDTQYF. The CDR3 nucleotides read TGTGCCAGCTCTACCCTCAGGGCTAGCGGGACAGATACGCAGTATTTT. The full variable domain, its missing parts supplied by reference TRBV18 and TRBJ2-3, is NAGVMQNPRHLVRRRGQEARLRCSPMKGHSHVYWYRQLPEEGLKFMVYLQKENIIDESGMPKERFSAEFPKEGPSILRIQQVVRGDSAAYFCASSTLRASGTDTQYFGPGTRLTVL.

V gene TRBV6-5 combines with J gene TRBJ1-2; D call uncertain. The CDR3 is 14 residues long. The V gene's germline CDR1 is MNHEY and CDR2 SVGAGI. V shed 0 bases and J shed 3 bases, with 8 bases lying between them. CDR3 in amino acids: CASSYSAAHYGYTF. CDR3 coding DNA: TGTGCCAGCAGTTACTCAGCCGCCCACTATGGCTACACCTTC.